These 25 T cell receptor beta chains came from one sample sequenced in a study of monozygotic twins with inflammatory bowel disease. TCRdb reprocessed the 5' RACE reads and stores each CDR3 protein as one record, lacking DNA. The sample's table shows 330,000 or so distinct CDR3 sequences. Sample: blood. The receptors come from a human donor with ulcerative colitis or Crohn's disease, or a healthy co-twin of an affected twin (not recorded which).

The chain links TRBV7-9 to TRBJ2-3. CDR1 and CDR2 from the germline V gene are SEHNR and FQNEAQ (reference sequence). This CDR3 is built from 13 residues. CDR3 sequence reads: CASSPTGTDTQYF.

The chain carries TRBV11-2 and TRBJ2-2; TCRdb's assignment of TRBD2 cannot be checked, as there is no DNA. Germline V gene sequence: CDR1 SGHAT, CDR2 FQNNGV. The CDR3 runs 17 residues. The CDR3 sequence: CASSLDGLAGNTGELFF.

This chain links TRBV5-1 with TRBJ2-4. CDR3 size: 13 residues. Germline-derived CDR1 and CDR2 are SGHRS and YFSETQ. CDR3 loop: CASSGLAKNIQYF.

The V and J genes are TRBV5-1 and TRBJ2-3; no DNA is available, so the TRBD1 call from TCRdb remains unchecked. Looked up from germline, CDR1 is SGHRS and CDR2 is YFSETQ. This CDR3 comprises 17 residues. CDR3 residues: CASSLRQGRGNTDTQYF.

The CDR3: CASSLAGESIGELFF. This chain uses TRBV5-1 with TRBJ2-2; TCRdb lists TRBD2, though no DNA is available to test this call. This CDR3 spans 15 amino acids. Germline V gene sequence: CDR1 SGHRS, CDR2 YFSETQ.

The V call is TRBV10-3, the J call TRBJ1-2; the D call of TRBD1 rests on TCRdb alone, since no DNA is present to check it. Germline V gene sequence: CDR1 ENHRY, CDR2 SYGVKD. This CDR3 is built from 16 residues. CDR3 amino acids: CAISEFAGTAWQDYTF.

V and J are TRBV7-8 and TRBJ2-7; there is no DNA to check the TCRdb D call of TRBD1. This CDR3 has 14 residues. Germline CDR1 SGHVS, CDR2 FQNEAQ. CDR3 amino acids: CASSSRQGNGEQYF.

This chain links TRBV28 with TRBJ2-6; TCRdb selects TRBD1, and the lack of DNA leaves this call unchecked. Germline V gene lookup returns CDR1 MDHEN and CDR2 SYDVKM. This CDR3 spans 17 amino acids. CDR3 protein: CASAPGQIPSGANVLTF.

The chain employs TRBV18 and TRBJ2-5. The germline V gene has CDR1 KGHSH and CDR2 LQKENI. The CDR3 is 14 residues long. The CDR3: CASSPSWGKETQYF.

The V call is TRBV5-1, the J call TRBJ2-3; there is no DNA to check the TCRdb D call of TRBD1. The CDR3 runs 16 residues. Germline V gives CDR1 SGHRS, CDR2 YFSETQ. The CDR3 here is CASSLDASGETDTQYF.

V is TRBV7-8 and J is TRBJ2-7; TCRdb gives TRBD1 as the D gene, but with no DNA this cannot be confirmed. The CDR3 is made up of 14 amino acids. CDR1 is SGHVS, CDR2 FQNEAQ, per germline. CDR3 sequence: CASSYRDNPYEQYF.

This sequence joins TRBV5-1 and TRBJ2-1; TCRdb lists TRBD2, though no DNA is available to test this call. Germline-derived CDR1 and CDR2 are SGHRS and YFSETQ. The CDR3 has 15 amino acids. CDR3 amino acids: CASSSQREAYNEQFF.

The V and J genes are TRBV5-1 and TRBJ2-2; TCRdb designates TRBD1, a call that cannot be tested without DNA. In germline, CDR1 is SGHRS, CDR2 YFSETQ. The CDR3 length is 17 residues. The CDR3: CASSLTSARPNTGELFF.

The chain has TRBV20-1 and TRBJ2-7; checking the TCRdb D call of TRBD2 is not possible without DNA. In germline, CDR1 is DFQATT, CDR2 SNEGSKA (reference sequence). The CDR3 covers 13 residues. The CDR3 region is CSARTSGEYEQYF.

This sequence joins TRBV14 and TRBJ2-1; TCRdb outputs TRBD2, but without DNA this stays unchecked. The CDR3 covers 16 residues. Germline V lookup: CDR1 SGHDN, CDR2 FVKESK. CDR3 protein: CASSQARLGWYNEQFF.

CDR3 loop: CSAYRDSPLHF. J is TRBJ1-6 and V is TRBV20-1; with no DNA, the TCRdb D assignment of TRBD1 cannot be verified. The CDR3 runs to 11 residues. In germline, CDR1 is DFQATT, CDR2 SNEGSKA (reference sequence).

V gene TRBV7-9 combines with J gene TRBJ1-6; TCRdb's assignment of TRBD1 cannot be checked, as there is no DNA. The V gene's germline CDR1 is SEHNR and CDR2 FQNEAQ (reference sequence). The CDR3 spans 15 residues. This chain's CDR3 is CASSPGTGVGSPLHF.

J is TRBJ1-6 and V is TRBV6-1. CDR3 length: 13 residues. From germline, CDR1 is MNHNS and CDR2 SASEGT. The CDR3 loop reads CASSEGQRSPLHF.

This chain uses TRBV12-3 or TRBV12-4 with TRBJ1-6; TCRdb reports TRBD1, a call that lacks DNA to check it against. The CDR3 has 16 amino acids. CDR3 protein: CASSPWALTGGSPLHF.

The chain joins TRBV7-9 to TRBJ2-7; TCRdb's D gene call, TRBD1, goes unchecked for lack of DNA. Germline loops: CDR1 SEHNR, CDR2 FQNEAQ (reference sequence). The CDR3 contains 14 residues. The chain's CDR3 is CASSLAGHIYEQYF.

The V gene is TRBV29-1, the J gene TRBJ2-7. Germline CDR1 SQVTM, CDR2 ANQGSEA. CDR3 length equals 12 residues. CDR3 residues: CSVEVEAYEQYF.

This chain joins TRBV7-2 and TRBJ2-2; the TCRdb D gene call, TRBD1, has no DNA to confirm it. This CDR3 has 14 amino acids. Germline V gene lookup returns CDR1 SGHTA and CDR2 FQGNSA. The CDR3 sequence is CASTTDRRTGELFF. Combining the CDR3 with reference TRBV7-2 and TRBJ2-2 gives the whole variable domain GAGVSQSPSNKVTEKGKDVELRCDPISGHTALYWYRQSLGQGLEFLIYFQGNSAPDKSGLPSDRFSAERTGGSVSTLTIQRTQQEDSAVYLCASTTDRRTGELFFGEGSRLTVL.

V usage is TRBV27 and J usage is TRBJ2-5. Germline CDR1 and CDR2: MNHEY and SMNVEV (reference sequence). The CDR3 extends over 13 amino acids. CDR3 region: CASSPLYAEAQYF.

The CDR3 protein is CSVEGTVQETQYF. The V and J genes are TRBV29-1 and TRBJ2-5; the D call of TRBD1 rests on TCRdb alone, since no DNA is present to check it. This CDR3 is 13 amino acids long. Germline V gene lookup returns CDR1 SQVTM and CDR2 ANQGSEA.

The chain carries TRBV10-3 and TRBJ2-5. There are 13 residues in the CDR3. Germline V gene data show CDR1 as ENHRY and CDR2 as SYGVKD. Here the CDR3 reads CAISDGYQETQYF.